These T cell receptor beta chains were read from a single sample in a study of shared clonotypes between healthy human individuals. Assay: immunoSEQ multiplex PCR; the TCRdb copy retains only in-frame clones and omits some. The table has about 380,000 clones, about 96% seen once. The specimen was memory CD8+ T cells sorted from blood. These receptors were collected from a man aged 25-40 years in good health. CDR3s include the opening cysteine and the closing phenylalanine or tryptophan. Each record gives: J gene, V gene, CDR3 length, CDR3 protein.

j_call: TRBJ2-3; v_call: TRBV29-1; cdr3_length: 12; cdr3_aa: CSVEVTIDTQYF
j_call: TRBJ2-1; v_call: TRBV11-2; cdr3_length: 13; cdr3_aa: CASSLVSYYEQFF
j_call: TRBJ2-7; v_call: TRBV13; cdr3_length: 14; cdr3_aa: CASSLFPGKDEQYF
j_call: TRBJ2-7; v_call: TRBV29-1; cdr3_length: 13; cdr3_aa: CSAETVNSYEQYF
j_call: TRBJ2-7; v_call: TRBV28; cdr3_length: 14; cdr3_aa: CASSIRDRGYEQYF
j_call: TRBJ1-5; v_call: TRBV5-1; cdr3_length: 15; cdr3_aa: CASSLEGSPNQPQHF
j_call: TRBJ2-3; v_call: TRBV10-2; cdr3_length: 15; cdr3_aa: CASSEVRLITDTQYF
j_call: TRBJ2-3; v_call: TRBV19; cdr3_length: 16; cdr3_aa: CASSMGTSRSADTQYF
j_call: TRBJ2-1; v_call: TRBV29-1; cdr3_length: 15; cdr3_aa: CSVANSYSSYNEQFF
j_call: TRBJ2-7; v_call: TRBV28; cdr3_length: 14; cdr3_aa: CASSLFDRSYEQYF
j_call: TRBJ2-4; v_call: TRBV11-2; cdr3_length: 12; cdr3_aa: CASSSDRNIQYF
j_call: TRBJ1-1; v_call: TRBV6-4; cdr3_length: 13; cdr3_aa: CASRRGPDTEAFF
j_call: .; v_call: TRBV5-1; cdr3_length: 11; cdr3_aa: CASSPNYEQYF
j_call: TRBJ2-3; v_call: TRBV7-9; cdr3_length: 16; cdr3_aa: CASSLMGTSLSDTQYF
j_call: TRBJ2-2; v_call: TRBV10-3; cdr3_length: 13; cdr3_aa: CAITRGQAGELFF
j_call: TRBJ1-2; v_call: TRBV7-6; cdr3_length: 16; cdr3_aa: CASSLATGAPFDGYTF
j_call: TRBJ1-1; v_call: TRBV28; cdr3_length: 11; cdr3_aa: CASLGGTEAFF
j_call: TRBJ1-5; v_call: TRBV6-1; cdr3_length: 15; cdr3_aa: CASSATTGLNQPQHF
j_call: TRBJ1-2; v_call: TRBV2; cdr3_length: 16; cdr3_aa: CASSEGTGKPNYGYTF
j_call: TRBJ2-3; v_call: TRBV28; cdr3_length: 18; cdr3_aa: CASSSTSGRAWGTDTQYF
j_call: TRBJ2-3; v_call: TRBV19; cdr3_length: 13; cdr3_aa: CASSNRGVDTQYF
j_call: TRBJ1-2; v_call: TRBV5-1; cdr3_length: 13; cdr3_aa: CASSLRNNYGYTF
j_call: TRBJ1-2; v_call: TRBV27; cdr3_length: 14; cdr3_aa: CASSLFSGYSGYTF
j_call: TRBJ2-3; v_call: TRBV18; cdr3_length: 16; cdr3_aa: CASSDQTASSTDTQYF
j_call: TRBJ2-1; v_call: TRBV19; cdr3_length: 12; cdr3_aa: CASSTIMGEQFF
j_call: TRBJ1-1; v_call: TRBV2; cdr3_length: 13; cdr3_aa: CASTGVGDTEAFF
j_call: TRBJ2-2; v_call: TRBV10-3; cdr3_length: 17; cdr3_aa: CAISESGTPLNTGELFF
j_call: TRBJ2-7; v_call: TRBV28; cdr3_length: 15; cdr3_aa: CASKRIAGPSYEQYF
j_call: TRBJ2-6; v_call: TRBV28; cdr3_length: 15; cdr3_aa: CASSLEGAGANVLTF
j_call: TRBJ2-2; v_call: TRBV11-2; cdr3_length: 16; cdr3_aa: CASSRQTSGSTGELFF
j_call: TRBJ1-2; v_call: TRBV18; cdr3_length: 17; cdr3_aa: CASSPIIPGPEDYGYTF
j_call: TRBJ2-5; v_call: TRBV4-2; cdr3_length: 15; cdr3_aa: CASSRGLAAEETQYF
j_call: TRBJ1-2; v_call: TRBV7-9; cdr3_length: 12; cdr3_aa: CASSSQLYGYTF
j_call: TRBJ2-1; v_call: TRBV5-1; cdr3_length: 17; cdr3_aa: CASSTSGRTSSYNEQFF
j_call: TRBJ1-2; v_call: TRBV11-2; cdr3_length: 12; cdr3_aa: CASSRGPYGYTF
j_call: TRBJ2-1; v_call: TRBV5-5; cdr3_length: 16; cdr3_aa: CASSFRGLAGGNEQFF
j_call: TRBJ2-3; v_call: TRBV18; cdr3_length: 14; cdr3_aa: CASSPYRNTDTQYF
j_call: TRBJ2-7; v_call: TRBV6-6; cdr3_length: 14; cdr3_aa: CASSYWEQGREQYF
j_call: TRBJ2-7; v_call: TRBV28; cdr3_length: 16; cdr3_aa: CASSSLTGPISYEQYF
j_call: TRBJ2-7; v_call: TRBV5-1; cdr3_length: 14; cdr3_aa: CASSLATSGYEQYF
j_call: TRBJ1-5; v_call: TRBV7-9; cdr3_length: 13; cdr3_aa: CASSTGGGTSQHF
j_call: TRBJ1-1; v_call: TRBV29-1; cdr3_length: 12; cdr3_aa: CSVATGNTEAFF
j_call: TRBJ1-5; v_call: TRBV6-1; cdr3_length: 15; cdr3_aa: CASSTRGYSNQPQHF
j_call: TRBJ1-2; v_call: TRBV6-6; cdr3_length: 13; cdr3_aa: CASTPTGYHGYTF
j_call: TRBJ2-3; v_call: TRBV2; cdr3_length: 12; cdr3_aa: CASRRGSDTQYF
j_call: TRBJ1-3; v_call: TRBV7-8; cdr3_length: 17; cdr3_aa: CASSLVVGPPSGNTIYF
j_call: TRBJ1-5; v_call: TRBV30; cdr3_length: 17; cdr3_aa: CAYLKGPENYSNQPQHF
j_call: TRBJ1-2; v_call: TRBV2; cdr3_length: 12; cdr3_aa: CASSEAAGGYTF
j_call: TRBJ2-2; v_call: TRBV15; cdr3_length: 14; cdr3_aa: CATMRDRAAGELFF
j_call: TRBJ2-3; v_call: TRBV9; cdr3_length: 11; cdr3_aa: CASSVGDTQYF
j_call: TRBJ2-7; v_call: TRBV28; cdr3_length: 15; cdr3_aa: CASSLPTSADYEQYF
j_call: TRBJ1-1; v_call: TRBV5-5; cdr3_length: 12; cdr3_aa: CASRRVNTEAFF
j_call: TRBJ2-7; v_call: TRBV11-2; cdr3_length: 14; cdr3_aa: CASMRREAPYEQYF
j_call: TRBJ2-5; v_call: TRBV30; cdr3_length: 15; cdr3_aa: CACSKTSGPQETQYF
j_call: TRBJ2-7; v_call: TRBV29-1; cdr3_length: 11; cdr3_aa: CSVDNSYEQYF
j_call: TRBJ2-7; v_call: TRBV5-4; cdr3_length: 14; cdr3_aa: CASSLASGSYEQYF
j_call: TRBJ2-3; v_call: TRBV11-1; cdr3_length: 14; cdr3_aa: CASSLAGGTDTQYF